The present T cell receptor beta chain was sequenced within a study of T cells in tuberculosis. Germline V CDR1 and CDR2: MNHEY, SMNVEV (reference sequence). The CDR3 consists of 16 residues. The V gene lost 4 bases and the J gene lost 6 bases, with 19 bases spanning the gap. Libraries were prepared by immunoSEQ multiplex PCR; TCRdb keeps only in-frame clonotypes and omits some of them. The top ten clones hold 8% of a sample with under 40,000 clones, approximately 94% of them seen once. Latent tuberculosis screening used tuberculin skin test and IGRA at entry. The specimen sequenced was PBMCs. This TCR was recovered from a donor between 10 and 35 years old with latent tuberculosis or without tuberculosis infection. The chain couples TRBV27 to TRBJ1-5; possible D gene TRBD1, 6 bases. The CDR3 is CASSSQTGIIVQPQHF. As DNA, the CDR3 is TGTGCCAGCAGTTCCCAAACAGGGATAATCGTTCAGCCCCAGCATTTT.